This TCR beta chain was retrieved from a study of blood T cells in healthy people across ages. The overall study: Template switching retrieved approximately one barcoded beta molecule for each two T cells.

Peripheral blood was drawn, roughly 10 milliliters per donor. Total RNA extraction produced at least 5 micrograms (per sample) for the study. A J-beta primer mix and a sample-barcoded 5' primer were used in a second PCR of about 7 to 12 cycles. TCRdb redid the calling of the 5' RACE reads with MiXCR, one entry per CDR3 protein. The sample has about a million distinct CDR3 sequences, approximately 49% seen once. V lost 2 bases and J 5 bases, leaving 7 bases between the germline ends. Germline V CDR1 and CDR2: LGHNA, YSLEER. CDR3 size: 13 residues. This receptor was obtained from a man under 40 in good health. The sample was blood. This sequence joins TRBV4-3 and TRBJ2-1; D gene unclear. The chain's CDR3 is CASSQRTNNEQFF. Here the CDR3 DNA reads TGCGCCAGCAGCCAACGGACGAACAATGAGCAGTTCTTC.